The 2 T cell receptor beta chains below were found in one sample sequenced in a study of siplizumab effects on memory and regulatory T cells. Repertoires were generated with immunoSEQ multiplex PCR, while TCRdb's copy carries only in-frame clones and drops some. The sample includes 95,000 to 100,000 clones, over 90% of them seen just once. The specimen was non-Treg CD4+ T cells sorted from blood. The source of these receptors is a human donor in good health.

This clone was seen a single time. This chain uses TRBV7-8 with TRBJ2-2; no firm D call. Trimming stripped 1 base from V and 1 base from J, with 4 bases between. The CDR3 is 14 amino acids. The germline gives CDR1 SGHVS, CDR2 FQNEAQ. The DNA for the CDR3 is TGTGCCAGCAGCTTAGTGATGAACACCGGGGAGCTGTTTTTT. Encoded protein: CASSLVMNTGELFF.

This clone showed up just a few times. The chain employs TRBV7-6 and TRBJ2-3; D is unclear. Trimming removed 4 bases at V and 6 bases at J, with 14 bases between. CDR1 is SGHVS, CDR2 FNYEAQ, per germline. This CDR3 is built from 14 residues. CDR3 nucleotides: TGTGCCAGCAGCTCTGAAAGTTTCGCGGATACGCAGTATTTT. Protein sequence: CASSSESFADTQYF.